Each of the 19 T cell receptor beta chains below was sequenced from the same sample in a study of blood T cell repertoires in COVID-19. Only in-frame clones appear in the TCRdb table, and some are missing; sequencing was by immunoSEQ multiplex PCR. The sample carries some 150,000 clones, more than 75% recorded once. The sequenced material came from peripheral blood. The origin of the receptors is a man between 18 and 35 years old with active or convalescent COVID-19.

This clone has just one count. The chain couples TRBV7-9 to TRBJ2-5; D gene uncertain. V gave up 1 base and J gave up 4 bases, with 13 bases separating them. CDR1 is SEHNR and CDR2 is FQNEAQ in the germline V gene (reference sequence). The length of the CDR3 is 15 residues. The CDR3 region is CASSLEFGFRETQYF. The DNA for the CDR3 is TGTGCCAGCAGCTTAGAATTCGGGTTCCGAGAGACCCAGTACTTC. The entire variable domain, with the rest obtained from reference TRBV7-9 and TRBJ2-5, is as follows: DTGVSQNPRHKITKRGQNVTFRCDPISEHNRLYWYRQTLGQGPEFLTYFQNEAQLEKSRLLSDRFSAERPKGSFSTLEIQRTEQGDSAMYLCASSLEFGFRETQYFGPGTRLLVL.

The chain joins TRBV11-3 to TRBJ2-5, with D tentatively TRBD1 (5 bases). Germline CDR1 reads SGHNT; CDR2 reads YENEEA. The CDR3 consists of 13 residues. Trimming shortened V by 5 bases and J by 8 bases, and 15 bases separated the two germline ends. CDR3 sequence (DNA): TGTGCCAGCAGCCCGTTAGAACAGGTTACCCAGTACTTC. Its protein product is CASSPLEQVTQYF.

The V gene is TRBV7-2, the J gene TRBJ2-5; no definite D call. Per the germline V gene, CDR1 is SGHTA and CDR2 is FQGNSA. The CDR3 extends over 16 amino acids. V lost 1 base and J lost 1, with 13 bases in between. The CDR3 region has the DNA TGTGCCAGCAGCTTAGGGTCGCTTGGCTTCCAAGAGACCCAGTACTTC. It translates to CASSLGSLGFQETQYF.

The rearrangement links TRBV28 to TRBJ1-3; 7 nucleotides line up with TRBD1. V dropped 3 bases and J dropped 0; count of bases not matched to a gene: 2. Per the germline V gene, CDR1 is MDHEN and CDR2 is SYDVKM. The CDR3 sequence is 15 residues long. This CDR3 is CASSLGQHSGNTIYF. CDR3 sequence (DNA): TGTGCCAGCAGTTTGGGACAGCACTCTGGAAACACCATATATTTT.

This clone was recorded only once. This chain uses TRBV7-9 with TRBJ2-7, with D perhaps TRBD2 (5 bases). This CDR3 has 12 amino acids. CDR1 is SEHNR, CDR2 FQNEAQ, per germline (reference sequence). Trimming left V 5 bases short and J 3 bases short, with 8 bases between. The CDR3 DNA reads as TGTGCCAGCAGCCCGGACTTCTACGAGCAGTACTTC. This translates into CASSPDFYEQYF.

V usage is TRBV5-5 and J usage is TRBJ2-2; D is perhaps TRBD2 (5 bases). Per germline, CDR1 SGHKS and CDR2 YYEKEE (reference sequence). This CDR3 comprises 15 residues. V lost 2 bases and J 0 bases, leaving 8 bases between the germline ends. For the CDR3, the DNA is TGTGCCAGCAGCTTAACGGGGACGAACACCGGGGAGCTGTTTTTT. This sequence encodes CASSLTGTNTGELFF.

This chain connects TRBV6-6 to TRBJ2-5, with TRBD2 matching over 8 bases. J lost 5 bases, V lost 5 bases, and 7 bases had no gene match. The CDR3 contains 14 residues. In germline, CDR1 is MNHNY, CDR2 SVGAGI (reference sequence). DNA of the CDR3: TGTGCCAGCAGTCAAGGACTAGCCTCCGAGACCCAGTACTTC. Amino acids: CASSQGLASETQYF.

The rearrangement joins TRBV18 to TRBJ2-1, with TRBD2 matching 10 bases. V shed 6 bases, J shed 4 bases, and the junction held 15 bases outside the gene matches. CDR1 and CDR2 from the germline V gene are KGHSH and LQKENI. The CDR3 is 18 residues long. DNA of the CDR3: TGTGCCAGCTCCCGGACTAGCGGATCCCTTATACCGTACAATGAGCAGTTCTTC. Translation gives CASSRTSGSLIPYNEQFF.

This clone was recorded only once. The rearrangement joins TRBV4-3 to TRBJ2-7; TRBD2 is a possible D gene (5 bases). This CDR3 comprises 16 residues. Germline V gives CDR1 LGHNA, CDR2 YSLEER. V was shortened by 0 bases and J by 2 bases, with 14 bases between the two germline ends. This CDR3 reads CASSQDELGSTYEQYF. The CDR3 nucleotides are TGCGCCAGCAGCCAAGATGAACTAGGCTCAACCTACGAGCAGTACTTC.

The J gene is TRBJ1-2, the V gene TRBV29-1; D is unclear. This CDR3 spans 13 amino acids. V was shortened by 7 bases and J by 6 bases, with 18 bases between the two germline ends. The V gene's germline CDR1 is SQVTM and CDR2 ANQGSEA. DNA of the CDR3: TGCAGCGCCCTAAACGGGGATTGGGATGGCTACACCTTC. As protein: CSALNGDWDGYTF. Based on the CDR3 plus reference TRBV29-1 and TRBJ1-2, the full variable domain is SAVISQKPSRDICQRGTSLTIQCQVDSQVTMMFWYRQQPGQSLTLIATANQGSEATYESGFVIDKFPISRPNLTFSTLTVSNMSPEDSSIYLCSALNGDWDGYTFGSGTRLTVV.

This chain uses TRBV3-1 (or the pseudogene TRBV3-2) with TRBJ1-2; tentatively, D is TRBD1 (6 bases). With 3 bases removed from V and 4 bases from J, the gap between germline ends came to 12 bases. Germline CDR1 is LGHDT and CDR2 is YNNKEL (reference sequence). This CDR3 comprises 14 residues. This CDR3 reads CASSHGGRSYGYTF. The CDR3 coding sequence is TGTGCCAGCAGCCACGGGGGGCGTTCCTATGGCTACACCTTC.

This rearrangement joins TRBV7-3 to TRBJ2-1; D may be TRBD2 (6 bases). V lost 3 bases to trimming and J lost 8 bases, with 17 bases between them. Germline V gene sequence: CDR1 SGHTA, CDR2 FQGTGA. This CDR3 spans 15 amino acids. CDR3 loop: CASSFGGALGDEQFF. The CDR3 DNA sequence: TGTGCCAGCAGCTTTGGAGGGGCTCTGGGCGATGAGCAGTTCTTC. Full variable domain (remainder filled in from reference TRBV7-3 and TRBJ2-1): GAGVSQTPSNKVTEKGKYVELRCDPISGHTALYWYRQSLGQGPEFLIYFQGTGAADDSGLPNDRFFAVRPEGSVSTLKIQRTERGDSAVYLCASSFGGALGDEQFFGPGTRLTVL.

The rearrangement links TRBV6-5 to TRBJ1-5; D is unclear. The CDR3 sequence is 15 residues long. Germline V CDR1 and CDR2: MNHEY, SVGAGI. V was shortened by 5 bases and J by 3 bases, with 14 bases between the two germline ends. The CDR3 nucleotides are TGTGCCAGCAGTACGGGAGAGATTTACAATCAGCCCCAGCATTTT. Protein: CASSTGEIYNQPQHF.

The chain couples TRBV23-1 to TRBJ2-7; 7 bases are shared with TRBD1. TRBV23-1 is recorded as an ORF, its role being uncertain. V lost 1 base to trimming and J lost 2 bases; unmatched junction nucleotides: 2. CDR3 length: 14 residues. CDR3 DNA: TGCGCCAGCAGTCAATGGGACAGTCCCTACGAGCAGTACGTC. The encoded protein is CASSQWDSPYEQYV.

This clone was detected only once. DNA for the CDR3: TGCGCCAGCAGCTTGGAGAGGTCGCGGAATGAGCAGTTCTTC. Residues: CASSLERSRNEQFF. The V gene is TRBV5-1, the J gene TRBJ2-1; the D is unclear. Germline CDR1 reads SGHRS; CDR2 reads YFSETQ. V was pared by 0 bases and J by 7 bases, with 11 bases between. The CDR3 has 14 residues.

The chain links TRBV6-2 or TRBV6-3 to TRBJ1-1, with 8 bases fitting TRBD1. The CDR3 contains 18 residues. Germline loops: CDR1 MNHEY, CDR2 SVGEGT. The V gene end was trimmed by 2 bases and the J gene end by 1 base; junction bases not matched to a gene: 12. CDR3: CASSYPKKTGQANTEAFF. CDR3 bases: TGTGCCAGCAGTTACCCTAAAAAAACGGGACAGGCGAACACTGAAGCTTTCTTT.

Only a few counts were recorded for this clone. The chain joins TRBV10-1 to TRBJ1-1, with 7 bases that match TRBD1. Losses at the gene ends were 8 bases for V and 7 bases for J; bases not matched to a gene: 10. The CDR3 runs 13 residues. CDR1 is WNHNN, CDR2 SYGVQD, per germline (reference sequence). The CDR3 sequence: CASQDRRSNEAFF. The CDR3 bases are TGCGCCAGCCAGGACAGGAGGTCCAATGAAGCTTTCTTT.

V gene TRBV27 combines with J gene TRBJ2-3; 11 nucleotides align to TRBD2. The germline V gene encodes CDR1 MNHEY and CDR2 SMNVEV (reference sequence). The CDR3 is made up of 13 amino acids. J lost 7 bases, V lost 8 bases, and 5 bases had no gene match. The CDR3 loop reads CASSTSGGYTQYF. In nucleotides, the CDR3 is TGTGCCAGCTCCACTAGCGGGGGTTATACGCAGTATTTT.

The chain joins TRBV21-1 to TRBJ2-1; the listed D gene, TRBD2, was not tested against the DNA. TRBV21-1 counts as a pseudogene. The CDR3 length is 19 residues. The DNA for the CDR3 is TGTGCCAGCAGCAAAGAGGAAGAGGGAGCGAGACCCTCCTACAATGAGCAGTTCTTC. This sequence encodes CASSKEEEGARPSYNEQFF.